This record concerns one T cell receptor (beta chain) sequence. Its antigen is undetermined. This record comes from a study of cytotoxic CD8 clonotypes in ibrutinib-treated CLL. Study overall: Response samples were taken after a median of roughly 11 months on treatment, range 6 to 36.

Study conclusions and caveats: The study found baseline clonality above age-matched healthy donors, tracking circulating CD8+ T-cell counts. Shared public clonotypes were rare, and on treatment they either got smaller or stayed the same.

In germline, CDR1 is SQVTM, CDR2 ANQGSEA. V was trimmed by 7 bases and J by 4 bases, leaving 14 bases between them. The CDR3 has 12 amino acids. Target depth was 1 in 200,000 to 1 in 1 million T cells, about 10x per clonotype. The repertoire was sequenced with immunoSEQ multiplex PCR; TCRdb's copy has only in-frame clones and lacks some. The sample lists more than 75,000 clones, about 74% occurring once. Sequencing used PBMCs, obtained after 24 months of ibrutinib treatment. The V call is TRBV29-1, the J call TRBJ2-7; tentatively, D is TRBD2 (7 bases). The origin of this receptor is a human donor with chronic lymphocytic leukemia. DNA for the CDR3: TGCAGCGGGGGAGGGACAATTTACGAGCAGTACTTC. Its protein product is CSGGGTIYEQYF.